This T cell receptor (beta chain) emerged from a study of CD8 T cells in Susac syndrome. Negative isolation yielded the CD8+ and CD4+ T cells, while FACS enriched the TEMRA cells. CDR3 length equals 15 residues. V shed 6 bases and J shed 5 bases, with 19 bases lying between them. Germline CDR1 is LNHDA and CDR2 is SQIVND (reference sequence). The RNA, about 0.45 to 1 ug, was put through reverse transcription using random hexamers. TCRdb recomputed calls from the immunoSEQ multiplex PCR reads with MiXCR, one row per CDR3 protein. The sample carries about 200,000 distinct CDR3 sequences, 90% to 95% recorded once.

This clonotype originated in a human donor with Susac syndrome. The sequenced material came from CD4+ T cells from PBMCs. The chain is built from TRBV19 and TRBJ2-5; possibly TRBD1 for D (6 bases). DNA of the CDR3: TGTGCCAGTAGGGGACACTCCCTCGCCGGGGAGACCCAGTACTTC. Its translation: CASRGHSLAGETQYF.